Shown below are 9 T cell receptor beta chains from a single sample sequenced in a study of T cell repertoires in cytomegalovirus infection. MiXCR, run by TCRdb on the reads, gives a single entry per CDR3 protein. Here the sample spans tens of thousands of distinct CDR3 sequences, approximately 22% being singletons. Their target antigens are unknown. Sequenced material: CD8+ T cells from cultured PBMCs, taken from culture after CMV antigen stimulation. The source is a human donor in good health (CMV status not recorded). Some clones in this sample may be carry-over from other donors' samples.

This clonotype was detected only a few times. V is TRBV4-3 and J is TRBJ2-2, with D perhaps TRBD2 (6 bases). The CDR3 sequence is 15 residues long. The germline CDR1 and CDR2 sequences are LGHNA and YSLEER. Trimming took off 3 bases at V and 0 bases at J, with 8 bases between the two ends. CDR3 DNA: TGCGCCAGCAGCCAGGGACTGACGAACACCGGGGAGCTGTTTTTT. Protein product: CASSQGLTNTGELFF.

This clonotype was observed a handful of times. V usage is TRBV7-8 and J usage is TRBJ1-5; no clear D gene. The V gene lost 1 base and the J gene lost 6 bases, with 13 bases spanning the gap. The CDR3 has 15 residues. Germline V lookup: CDR1 SGHVS, CDR2 FQNEAQ. The CDR3 here is CASSLESQLRQPQHF. CDR3 bases: TGTGCCAGCAGCTTAGAGTCCCAACTTCGTCAGCCCCAGCATTTT.

This clonotype was observed a handful of times. The chain recombines TRBV7-9 with TRBJ2-2; the D is unclear. The germline V and J ends were trimmed by 4 bases and 3 bases, with 12 bases remaining between them. The CDR3 has 15 amino acids. The germline V gene has CDR1 SEHNR and CDR2 FQNEAQ (reference sequence). This chain's CDR3 is CASSSTLPYTGELFF. For the CDR3, the DNA is TGTGCCAGCAGCTCCACACTGCCTTACACCGGGGAGCTGTTTTTT. The full variable domain, its missing parts supplied by reference TRBV7-9 and TRBJ2-2, is DTGVSQNPRHKITKRGQNVTFRCDPISEHNRLYWYRQTLGQGPEFLTYFQNEAQLEKSRLLSDRFSAERPKGSFSTLEIQRTEQGDSAMYLCASSSTLPYTGELFFGEGSRLTVL.

This clonotype has at least ten counts. The chain links TRBV27 to TRBJ2-2; D possibly uses TRBD1 or TRBD2 (6 bases each). The germline V and J ends were trimmed by 2 bases and 5 bases, with 12 bases remaining between them. CDR1 and CDR2 (germline): MNHEY, SMNVEV (reference sequence). There are 15 residues in the CDR3. The CDR3 is CASSLGGTYTGELFF. The DNA of the CDR3 is TGTGCCAGCAGTTTAGGGGGGACATATACCGGGGAGCTGTTTTTT.

This clonotype was picked up a small number of times. The V and J genes are TRBV6-2 or TRBV6-3 and TRBJ2-1; 9 nucleotides agree with TRBD2. Per the germline V gene, CDR1 is MNHEY and CDR2 is SVGEGT. J gave up 4 bases and V 2 bases, and 3 bases lay outside the gene matches. The CDR3 loop spans 15 amino acids. DNA for the CDR3: TGTGCCAGCAGTTACGGGAGCGGGGGGTACAATGAGCAGTTCTTC. This translates into CASSYGSGGYNEQFF.

The J gene is TRBJ1-2, the V gene TRBV7-9; D not certain. V was clipped by 5 bases and J by 0 bases, with 16 bases between them. The CDR3 length is 16 residues. The germline V gene encodes CDR1 SEHNR and CDR2 FQNEAQ (reference sequence). Written as DNA, the CDR3 is TGTGCCAGCAGCAAGACCCTTAAGGGCGCTAACTATGGCTACACCTTC. Translation: CASSKTLKGANYGYTF.

This clonotype showed up just a few times. This chain joins TRBV6-2 or TRBV6-3 and TRBJ1-1, with 9 bases identical to TRBD1. Germline CDR1 reads MNHEY; CDR2 reads SVGEGT. V lost 5 bases, J lost 2 bases, and 18 bases stayed unmatched. The CDR3 length is 19 residues. The CDR3 DNA follows: TGTGCCAGCAGTACTAAACACCGTCCCGGGACAGGGTTTAACACTGAAGCTTTCTTT. The encoded protein is CASSTKHRPGTGFNTEAFF.

The chain is built from TRBV12-5 and TRBJ1-1; D is possibly TRBD1 (5 bases). In germline, CDR1 is LGHNT, CDR2 FRNRAP. Deletions cut 3 bases from V and 1 base from J, with 6 bases between. This CDR3 spans 13 amino acids. CDR3 nucleotide sequence: TGTGCTAGTGGTTTTAGGGGGAACACTGAAGCTTTCTTT. It encodes CASGFRGNTEAFF.

In its sample, this clonotype was seen a few times. The chain has TRBV12-3 or TRBV12-4 and TRBJ2-1, with 9 bases matching TRBD1. The CDR3 is 15 residues long. The J segment lost 3 bases and the V segment lost 5 bases, leaving 5 bases of the junction unmatched. The CDR3: CASSPNRGLYNEQFF. As DNA, the CDR3 is TGTGCCAGCAGTCCAAACAGGGGGCTCTACAATGAGCAGTTCTTC.